This T cell receptor (beta chain) was sequenced for a study of lymphopenia after photon versus proton radiotherapy. Whole-study findings and limits: After the lymphocyte nadir, photon-treated repertoires showed oligoclonal expansion, especially of CD8+ Temra cells. Proton therapy kept repertoires fairly stable, unlike photons, which gained effector/memory cells.

V was cut by 1 base and J by 4 bases, with 9 bases left in between. CDR1 and CDR2 from the germline V gene are SGHTA and FQGNSA. The CDR3 sequence is 14 residues long. Some clones are missing from TCRdb's copy, which holds only in-frame ones; the method was immunoSEQ multiplex PCR. The sample has 160,000 or so clones; approximately 90% are singletons. A remark on this clone: Antigen unknown.

The chain couples TRBV7-2 to TRBJ2-3, with unresolved D. The sample consisted of peripheral blood, taken from a patient treated with photon-based radiotherapy. This TCR came from a man aged 50 or older with gastric cancer. The DNA of the CDR3 is TGTGCCAGCAGCTTAGGCCGGAGCGCAGATACGCAGTATTTT. Its translation is CASSLGRSADTQYF.